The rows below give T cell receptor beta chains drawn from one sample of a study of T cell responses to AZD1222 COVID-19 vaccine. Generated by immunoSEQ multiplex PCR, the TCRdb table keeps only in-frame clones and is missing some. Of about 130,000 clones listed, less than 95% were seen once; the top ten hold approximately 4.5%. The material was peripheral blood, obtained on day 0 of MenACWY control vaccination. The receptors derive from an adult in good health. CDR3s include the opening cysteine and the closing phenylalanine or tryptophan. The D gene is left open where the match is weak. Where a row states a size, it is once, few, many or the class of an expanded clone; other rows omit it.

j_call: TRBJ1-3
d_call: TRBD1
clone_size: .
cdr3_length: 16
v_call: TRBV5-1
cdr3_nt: TGCGCCAGCAGCTTGGGGGACAGGGGTACCGGAAACACCATATATTTT
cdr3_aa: CASSLGDRGTGNTIYF

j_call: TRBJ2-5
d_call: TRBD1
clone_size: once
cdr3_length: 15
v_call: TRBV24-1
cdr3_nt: TGTGCCACCAGTGATACAACAGGGGGCCGGGAGACCCAGTACTTC
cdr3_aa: CATSDTTGGRETQYF

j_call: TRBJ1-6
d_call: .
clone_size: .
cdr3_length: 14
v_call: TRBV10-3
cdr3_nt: TGTGCCATCAGTGAGTCGGGGGGAAATTCACCCCTCCACTTT
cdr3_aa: CAISESGGNSPLHF

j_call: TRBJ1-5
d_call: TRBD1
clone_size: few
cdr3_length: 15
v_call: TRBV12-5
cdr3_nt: TGTGAGCCGGGACAGGGGGCGAATAGCAATCAGCCCCAGCATTTT
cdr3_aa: CEPGQGANSNQPQHF

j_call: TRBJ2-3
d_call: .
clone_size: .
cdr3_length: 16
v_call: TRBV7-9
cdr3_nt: TGTGCCAGCAGCTTAGGTCTAGCACCTAGCACAGATACGCAGTATTTT
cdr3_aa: CASSLGLAPSTDTQYF

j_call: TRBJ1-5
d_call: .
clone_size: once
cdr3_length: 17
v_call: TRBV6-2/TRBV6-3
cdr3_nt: TGTGCCAGCAGTCCAGACACGCGTAAGATCAGCAATCAGCCCCAGCATTTT
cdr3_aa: CASSPDTRKISNQPQHF

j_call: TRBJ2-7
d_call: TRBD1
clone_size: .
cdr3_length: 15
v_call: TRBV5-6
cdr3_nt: TGTGCCAGCAGCCGAAGGGGACAGATTAACCACGAGCAGTACTTC
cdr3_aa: CASSRRGQINHEQYF

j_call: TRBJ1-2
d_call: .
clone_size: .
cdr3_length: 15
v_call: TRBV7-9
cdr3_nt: TGTGCCAGCAGCTTAATCGACACCCCGGGGTATGGCTACACCTTC
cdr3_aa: CASSLIDTPGYGYTF

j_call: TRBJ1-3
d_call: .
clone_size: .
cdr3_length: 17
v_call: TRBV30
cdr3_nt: TGTGCCTGGAGTGGCGGTTCGCAGTTCTTCTCTGGAAACACCATATATTTT
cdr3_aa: CAWSGGSQFFSGNTIYF

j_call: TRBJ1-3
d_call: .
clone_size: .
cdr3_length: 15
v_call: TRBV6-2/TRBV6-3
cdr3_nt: TGTGCCAGCAGTTACGTCAGGACCTCTGGAAACACCATATATTTT
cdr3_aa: CASSYVRTSGNTIYF

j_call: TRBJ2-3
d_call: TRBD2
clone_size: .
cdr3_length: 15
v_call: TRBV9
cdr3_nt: TGTGCCAGCAGCCCGAGCGGGAGGGGAACAGATACGCAGTATTTT
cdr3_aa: CASSPSGRGTDTQYF

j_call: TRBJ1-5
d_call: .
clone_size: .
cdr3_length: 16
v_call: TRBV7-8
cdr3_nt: TGTGCCAGCAGCTTATCCGGGACGGAAAGCAATCAGCCCCAGCATTTT
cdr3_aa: CASSLSGTESNQPQHF

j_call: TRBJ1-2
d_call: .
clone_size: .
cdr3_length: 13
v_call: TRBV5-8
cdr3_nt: TGTGCCAGCAGCCCTGACAGGCTAGATGGCTACACCTTC
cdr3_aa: CASSPDRLDGYTF

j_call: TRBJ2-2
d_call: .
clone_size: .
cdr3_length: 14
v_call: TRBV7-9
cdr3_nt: TGTGCCAGCAGCTTAGAACAGAACACCGGGGAGCTGTTTTTT
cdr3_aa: CASSLEQNTGELFF

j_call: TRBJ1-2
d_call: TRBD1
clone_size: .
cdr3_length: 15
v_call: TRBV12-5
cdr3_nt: TGTGCTAGTGGTTTGGGCACAGGGGCGCTTTATGGCTACACCTTC
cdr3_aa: CASGLGTGALYGYTF

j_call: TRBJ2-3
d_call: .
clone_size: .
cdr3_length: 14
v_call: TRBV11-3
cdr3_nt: TGTGCCAGCAGCTTGGGCGGGGCGGCAGATACGCAGTATTTT
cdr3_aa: CASSLGGAADTQYF

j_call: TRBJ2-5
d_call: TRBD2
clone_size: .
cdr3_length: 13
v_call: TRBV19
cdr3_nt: TGTGCCAGTAGGAAGGGACTAGCTGAGACCCAGTACTTC
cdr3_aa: CASRKGLAETQYF

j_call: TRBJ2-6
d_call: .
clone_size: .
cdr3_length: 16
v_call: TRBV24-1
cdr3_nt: TGTGCCACCAGTGTCGGGCCGAACTCTGGGGCCAACGTCCTGACTTTC
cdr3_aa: CATSVGPNSGANVLTF

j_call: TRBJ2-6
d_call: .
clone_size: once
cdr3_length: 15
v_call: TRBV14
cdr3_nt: TGTGCCAGCAGCCAATTGAGTGGTGGGGCCAACGTCCTGACTTTC
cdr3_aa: CASSQLSGGANVLTF

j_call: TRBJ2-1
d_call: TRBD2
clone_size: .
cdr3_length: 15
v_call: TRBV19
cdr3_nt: TGTGCCAGTAGTATAGGGTCTAGCGGGAGGAATGAGCAGTTCTTC
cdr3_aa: CASSIGSSGRNEQFF

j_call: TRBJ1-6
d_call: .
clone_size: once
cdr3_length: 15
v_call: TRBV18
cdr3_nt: TGTGCCAGCTCACCCACGGGACGGTATAATTCACCCCTCCACTTT
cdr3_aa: CASSPTGRYNSPLHF

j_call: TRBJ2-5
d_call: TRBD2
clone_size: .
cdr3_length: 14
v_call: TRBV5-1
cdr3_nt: TGCGCCAGCAACCTGGGGGGGATCCAAGAGACCCAGTACTTC
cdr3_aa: CASNLGGIQETQYF

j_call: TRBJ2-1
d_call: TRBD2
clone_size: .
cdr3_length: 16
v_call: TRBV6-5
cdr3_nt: TGTGCCAGCAGTTACTCGTCTAGCGGGAGTCACAATGAGCAGTTCTTC
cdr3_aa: CASSYSSSGSHNEQFF

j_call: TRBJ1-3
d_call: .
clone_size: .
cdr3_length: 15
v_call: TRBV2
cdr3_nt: TGTGCCAGCAGTGAAGCGAGGGCAGGTGGAAACACCATATATTTT
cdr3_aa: CASSEARAGGNTIYF

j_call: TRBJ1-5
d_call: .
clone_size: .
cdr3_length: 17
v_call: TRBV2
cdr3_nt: TGTGCCAGCAGTGATGAAGGTCGAGGAAAAAGCAATCAGCCCCAGCATTTT
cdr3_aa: CASSDEGRGKSNQPQHF

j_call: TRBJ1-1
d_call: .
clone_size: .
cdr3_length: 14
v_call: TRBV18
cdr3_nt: TGTGCCAGCTCACCACCCGCAGGGAACACTGAAGCTTTCTTT
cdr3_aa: CASSPPAGNTEAFF

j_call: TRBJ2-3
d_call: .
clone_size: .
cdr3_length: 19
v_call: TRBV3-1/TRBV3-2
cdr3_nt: TGTGCCAGCAGCCAAGATTTTAGGCGGGCACAGGGTAGGACAGATACGCAGTATTTT
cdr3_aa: CASSQDFRRAQGRTDTQYF

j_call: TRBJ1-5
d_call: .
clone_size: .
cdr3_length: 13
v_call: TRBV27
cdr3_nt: TGTGCCAGCAGTTTAAAGGGAAATCAGCCCCAGCATTTT
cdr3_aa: CASSLKGNQPQHF

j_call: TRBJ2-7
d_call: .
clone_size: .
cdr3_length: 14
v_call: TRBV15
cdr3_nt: TGTGCCACCAGCAGAGATCTTTATACCTACGAGCAGTACTTC
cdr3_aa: CATSRDLYTYEQYF

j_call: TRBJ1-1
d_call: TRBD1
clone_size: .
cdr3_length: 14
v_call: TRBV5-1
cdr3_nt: TGCGCCAGCAAGGTCCAGGGGGCAATCACTGAAGCTTTCTTT
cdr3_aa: CASKVQGAITEAFF

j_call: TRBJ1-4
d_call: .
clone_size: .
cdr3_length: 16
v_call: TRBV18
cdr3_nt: TGTGCCAGCTCACCGGTCGCAGGGGACGCGAATGAAAAACTGTTTTTT
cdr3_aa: CASSPVAGDANEKLFF